This T cell receptor beta chain was found in a study of blood T cell repertoires in COVID-19. Libraries were prepared by immunoSEQ multiplex PCR; TCRdb keeps only in-frame clonotypes and omits some of them. This sample yields 150,000 or so clones, of which roughly four fifths are seen a single time; roughly 15% belongs to the top ten. CDR3 length equals 17 residues. CDR1 is LGHNA and CDR2 is YSLEER in the germline V gene. The junction had 9 bases not matched to a gene; V was cut back by 5 bases and J by 0 bases. The V call is TRBV4-3, the J call TRBJ1-3; TRBD1 aligns across 8 bases. This receptor was identified in a human donor with acute or convalescent COVID-19. The donor label of this sample is uncertain. Sequenced input: peripheral blood. The CDR3 nucleotides are TGCGCCAGCAGCAAATATACAGGGGGGAACTCTGGAAACACCATATATTTT. It specifies CASSKYTGGNSGNTIYF.